This T cell receptor (beta chain) was retrieved from a study of T-cell memory formation after mild COVID-19. Broader study findings: Of the contracting clones, CD4+ ones lay mainly in CM and EM, and CD8+ ones in EMRA. Pre-infection memory carried some responding clones, suggesting that cross-reactive memory joined. From day 15 to 85, contracting clones were balanced between CD4 and CD8, whereas later expanders leaned toward CD4+.

The germline V gene has CDR1 MGHRA and CDR2 YSYEKL. This CDR3 is built from 16 residues. J lost 6 bases, V lost 4 bases, and 9 bases had no gene match. Constant-segment primers were used for 5'RACE, and the resulting TCR alpha and TCR beta cDNA libraries carried sample barcodes and UMIs. TCRdb re-called the 5' RACE reads through MiXCR, storing one row per CDR3 protein. This table holds roughly 110,000 distinct CDR3 sequences, approximately 14% found once. This clonotype turned up a few times. Its antigen is still unknown. The chain combines TRBV4-1 with TRBJ2-2; 9 bases align to TRBD1. Sequenced: PBMCs or a T cell subset sorted from them (not recorded which). The clonotype was recovered from a man younger than 30 who had mild COVID-19 (a few samples of this study predate the infection). Cell type and time point are not known. The CDR3 reads CASSRTGTGSPGELFF. The CDR3 DNA reads TGCGCCAGCAGCCGAACCGGGACAGGGAGTCCCGGGGAGCTGTTTTTT.